This T cell receptor (beta chain) was observed in a study of cytomegalovirus exposure and HLA in healthy donors. Study outcomes and limitations: HLA allele associations emerged for under 20,000 TCR beta sequences in a later analysis, at 0.05 false discovery rate. Excluded were some V segments that proved indistinguishable, including TRBV6-2 and TRBV6-3. As was reported, the classifier diagnosed cytomegalovirus status with high specificity and sensitivity. Researchers counted roughly 150 TCR beta chains as cytomegalovirus-associated.

The germline CDR1 and CDR2 sequences are SEHNR and FQNEAQ (reference sequence). This CDR3 region has 12 residues. The PCR ran on 60 Vbeta and 13 Jbeta primers. Clones were sequenced by immunoSEQ multiplex PCR, and TCRdb holds only the in-frame ones, with some missing. The top ten hold roughly 14% of the sample, which has tens of thousands of clones, 70% to 80% seen once. As regards this clone: Its antigen remains unidentified. The germline gene is not matched at one end of the junction; a read error may be the cause.

Sequenced sample: PBMCs. The genes are TRBV7-9 and TRBJ2-1, with 11 positions matching TRBD1. The clonotype originates from a woman between 35 and 50 years old in good health and CMV-seropositive. The CDR3 region has the DNA TGTACCAGCAGCTTTACCGGGACAGGGGGATTCTTC. The encoded protein is CTSSFTGTGGFF. Full variable domain (rest looked up from reference TRBV7-9 and TRBJ2-1): DTGVSQNPRHKITKRGQNVTFRCDPISEHNRLYWYRQTLGQGPEFLTYFQNEAQLEKSRLLSDRFSAERPKGSFSTLEIQRTEQGDSAMYLCTSSFTGTGGFFGPGTRLTVL.